Below, 2 T cell receptor beta chains from the same sample are listed, as sequenced in a study of cytomegalovirus exposure and HLA in healthy donors. Clones were read by immunoSEQ multiplex PCR, and TCRdb kept only the in-frame ones, dropping some. In the table there are under 140,000 clones, over 85% of which are singletons. Sequenced sample: PBMCs. The origin of the receptors is a woman under 30 in good health and CMV-seronegative.

In DNA, the CDR3 is TGTGCCAGCAGCTTGGCAGGTCTTGGGGGGTATGGCTACACCTTC. This translates into CASSLAGLGGYGYTF. The gene calls are TRBV5-4 and TRBJ1-2; TRBD1 might be the D (5 bases). Trimming stripped 0 bases from V and 5 bases from J, with 14 bases between. Germline CDR1 is SGHNT and CDR2 is YYREEE (reference sequence). The CDR3 is made up of 15 amino acids.

The genes are TRBV28 and TRBJ1-1; D unclear. In germline, CDR1 is MDHEN, CDR2 SYDVKM. V was clipped by 3 bases and J by 11 bases, with 10 bases between them. This CDR3 spans 11 amino acids. Here the CDR3 reads CASSLEGAAFF. Here the CDR3 DNA reads TGTGCCAGCAGTTTGGAGGGCGCGGCTTTCTTT.